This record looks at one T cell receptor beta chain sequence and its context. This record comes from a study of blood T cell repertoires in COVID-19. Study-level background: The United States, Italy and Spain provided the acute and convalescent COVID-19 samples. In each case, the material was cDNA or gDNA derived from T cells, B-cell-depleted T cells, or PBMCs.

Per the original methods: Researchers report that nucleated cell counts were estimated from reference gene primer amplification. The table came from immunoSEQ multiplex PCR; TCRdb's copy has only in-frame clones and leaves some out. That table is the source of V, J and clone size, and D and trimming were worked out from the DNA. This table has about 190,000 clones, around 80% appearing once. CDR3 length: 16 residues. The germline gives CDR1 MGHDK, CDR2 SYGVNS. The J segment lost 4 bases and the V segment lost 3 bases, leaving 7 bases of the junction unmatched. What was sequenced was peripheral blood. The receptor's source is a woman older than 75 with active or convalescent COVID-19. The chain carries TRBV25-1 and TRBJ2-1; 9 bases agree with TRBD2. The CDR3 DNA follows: TGTGCCAGCAGTGACGGAGGGAGCGGGGGGTACAATGAGCAGTTCTTC. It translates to CASSDGGSGGYNEQFF.